A single sample is the source of the 7 T cell receptor beta chains below, sequenced in a study of T cells in localized non-small cell lung cancer. Sequenced by immunoSEQ multiplex PCR; TCRdb stores in-frame clones only, minus some. In the table there are roughly 72,000 clones, around 85% of which are singletons. Sequenced here: peripheral blood, sampled before any cancer treatment. Receptors originate from a male donor older than 55 with stage III squamous cell lung carcinoma.

The chain combines TRBV7-2 with TRBJ1-6, with 7 bases matching TRBD1. Per germline, CDR1 SGHTA and CDR2 FQGNSA. This CDR3 comprises 14 residues. Trimming cost V 6 bases and J 7 bases; bases outside gene matches: 6. CDR3 sequence reads: CASRSQGVNSPLHF. For the CDR3, the DNA is TGTGCCAGCAGGTCTCAGGGGGTAAATTCACCCCTCCACTTT.

The rearrangement links TRBV19 to TRBJ1-2, with 8 positions matching TRBD1. The CDR3 has 13 amino acids. The trim removed 7 bases at V and 6 bases at J, leaving 7 bases unmatched. Germline values: CDR1 LNHDA, CDR2 SQIVND (reference sequence). The CDR3 region is CASMQDRVDGYTF. Written as DNA, the CDR3 is TGTGCCAGTATGCAGGACAGGGTCGATGGCTACACCTTC.

This rearrangement joins TRBV14 to TRBJ2-6; a possible D gene is TRBD2 (6 bases). Looked up from germline, CDR1 is SGHDN and CDR2 is FVKESK. V lost 0 bases, J lost 0 bases, and 15 bases lay in between. This CDR3 contains 19 residues. The CDR3 DNA reads as TGTGCCAGCAGCCAAGAAATTAGGAGGGGACCCTCTGGGGCCAACGTCCTGACTTTC. Translation: CASSQEIRRGPSGANVLTF.

The chain couples TRBV19 to TRBJ2-1, with D unresolved. CDR1 LNHDA and CDR2 SQIVND come from the germline V gene (reference sequence). The CDR3 totals 14 residues. Trimming left V 5 bases short and J 9 bases short, with 17 bases between. CDR3 coding DNA: TGTGCCAGTAGTTCGGCCCCCTTAGGAGTTGAGCAGTTCTTC. Its protein product is CASSSAPLGVEQFF.

This clone appeared a few times. J is TRBJ1-5 and V is TRBV18; 9 nucleotides align to TRBD1. The CDR3 sequence is 18 residues long. In germline, CDR1 is KGHSH, CDR2 LQKENI. Losses at the gene ends were 3 bases for V and 1 base for J; bases not matched to a gene: 10. As DNA, the CDR3 is TGTGCCAGCTCACCGCCGCGGACAGGGGCGGTAAGCAATCAGCCCCAGCATTTT. This sequence encodes CASSPPRTGAVSNQPQHF.

This chain joins TRBV6-5 and TRBJ2-7; D remains ambiguous. V shed 6 bases and J shed 6 bases, with 15 bases lying between them. CDR1 is MNHEY and CDR2 is SVGAGI in the germline V gene. The CDR3 is made up of 13 amino acids. The DNA of the CDR3 is TGTGCCAGCAGGTACAAGTTATTCGGCGAGCAGTACTTC. Translation: CASRYKLFGEQYF.

This chain connects TRBV7-9 to TRBJ1-1, with 11 bases that match TRBD1. This CDR3 is built from 16 residues. The ends lost 5 bases at V and 5 bases at J; junction bases unmatched: 10. Germline V gene data show CDR1 as SEHNR and CDR2 as FQNEAQ (reference sequence). As DNA, the CDR3 is TGTGCCAGCAGCCCCAGGACAGGGGGCGATAGTACTGAAGCTTTCTTT. Translation: CASSPRTGGDSTEAFF.